Included here is one T cell receptor (beta chain) sequence, with context. This entry is derived from a study of blood T cells in healthy people across ages. A second PCR, run for 7 to 11 cycles, used a sample-barcoded 5' primer plus a J-beta primer mix. A single record per CDR3 protein comes from TCRdb applying MiXCR to the 5' RACE reads. The table shows approximately 810,000 distinct CDR3 sequences, with 29% occurring only once. The CDR3 length is 16 residues. Peripheral blood was drawn, ten milliliters per donor. Per-sample yields of isolated PBMCs were at least 7 million. The clonotype was recovered from a woman older than 75 in good health. The sequencing input was blood. The V call is TRBV21-1, the J call TRBJ1-5; TRBD1 reflects the table's D call only, with no check against the DNA. TRBV21-1 is a pseudogene segment. CDR3 coding DNA: TGTGCCTGCAGCAAAGCAGGGGGCGTGGGCAATCAGCCCCAGCATTTT. Protein sequence: CACSKAGGVGNQPQHF.